This T cell receptor (beta chain) comes out of a study of T cell responses to AZD1222 COVID-19 vaccine. General study findings and limits: CD4 TCRs covered the whole spike, strongest at regions 160-218 and 743-854. Spike-specific TCR breadth and depth both grew after two AZD1222 doses. Sampling that yielded the repertoires occurred only after the peak T cell response.

Some clones are missing from TCRdb's copy, which holds only in-frame ones; the method was immunoSEQ multiplex PCR. The sample includes about 49,000 clones, more than 65% of them seen just once. Germline V gives CDR1 SGHRS, CDR2 YFSETQ. With 0 bases removed from V and 3 bases from J, the gap between germline ends came to 6 bases. The CDR3 sequence is 13 residues long. This clone occurred once. Its antigen is undetermined. The specimen comprised peripheral blood, sampled on day 0 of MenACWY control vaccination. The chain uses TRBV5-1 and TRBJ1-1; unclear D gene. This clonotype was sampled from an adult in good health. The CDR3 sequence: CASSLVKDTEAFF. The CDR3 DNA is TGCGCCAGCAGCTTGGTAAAGGACACTGAAGCTTTCTTT. The full variable domain, its missing parts supplied by reference TRBV5-1 and TRBJ1-1, is KAGVTQTPRYLIKTRGQQVTLSCSPISGHRSVSWYQQTPGQGLQFLFEYFSETQRNKGNFPGRFSGRQFSNSRSEMNVSTLELGDSALYLCASSLVKDTEAFFGQGTRLTVV.